This T cell receptor (beta chain) stems from a study of OX40 agonist ivuxolimab in advanced cancers. Findings and limits, study-wide: At 0.1-3.0 mg/kg, partial responders had clonal expansion among the lowest observed. In the 0.1 to 3.0 mg/kg range, CD4+ and CD8+ blood T cells had expanded clonally by week 6.

Unmatched junction bases numbered 4, after V lost 5 bases and J lost 2 bases. The CDR3 spans 15 residues. Germline-derived CDR1 and CDR2 are SEHNR and FQNEAQ (reference sequence). As concerns this clone: The antigen is unknown.

TCRdb keeps only in-frame clones here, not all; method: immunoSEQ multiplex PCR. The sample contains 50,000 to 70,000 clones, around 90% of which appear only once. J is TRBJ2-5 and V is TRBV7-9; 11 nucleotides align to TRBD2. The clonotype comes from an adult with an advanced solid tumor such as melanoma, head and neck, liver or kidney cancer. Sample: CD4+ or CD8+ T cells sorted from blood, taken in a trial of the OX40 agonist ivuxolimab. In nucleotides, the CDR3 is TGTGCCAGCAGCCAACTAGCGGGAGCTCAAGAGACCCAGTACTTC. Amino acids: CASSQLAGAQETQYF.